The subject of this entry is one TCR beta chain. The antigen it binds to is not known. No clone much larger than this one lies a single base away; base qualities are absent. This sample is part of a study of OX40 agonist ivuxolimab in advanced cancers. A note on the overall study: Ivuxolimab, which targeted the costimulatory receptor OX40 (CD134), was an agonistic, fully human IgG2 monoclonal antibody. A male proportion of under 85% and a mean age of around 60 years, ranging from 23 to 79, were recorded for the dose-escalation cohort. Intravenous ivuxolimab was administered to patients every 2 weeks at six dose levels: 0.01, 0.1, 0.3, 1.5, 3 and 10 mg/kg. The paper describes the monotherapy dose-escalation part (N = 52 patients) of the phase I trial of ivuxolimab. Partial responses were achieved by three dose-escalation patients, of whom one had hepatocellular carcinoma and two had cutaneous melanoma. Of the approximately 50 dose-escalation patients, hepatocellular carcinoma was present in about 20, melanoma in some 15, renal cell carcinoma in 9 and head and neck cancer in 9. Patients were allowed to have had prior anti-PD-1, anti-PD-L1 or anti-CTLA-4 therapy, and around 37% of the dose-escalation patients had previously received checkpoint inhibitors. The point of sequencing TCRbeta in the periphery was to test whether ivuxolimab changed TCR sequence diversity and drove clonal T-cell expansion.

The trial excluded patients who had a history of autoimmune disease or who were on systemic immunosuppression. Peripheral blood for TCR sequencing was collected from all dose cohorts at baseline, on cycle 4 day 1, and on cycle 7 day 1. The samples were taken from a phase I, first-in-human, multicenter, open-label dose-escalation trial of ivuxolimab. Adults with locally advanced or metastatic melanoma, renal cell, hepatocellular, or head and neck squamous cell carcinoma were enrolled in the trial. Before TCR sequencing, CD4+ T cells and CD8+ T cells were sorted from peripheral blood as separate populations. Genomic DNA was isolated from the sorted cells so that the TCRbeta CDR3 region could be sequenced. The immunoSEQ Assay was used to sequence the TCRbeta CDR3 regions. The clones in this table, taken by TCRdb from immuneACCESS, are in-frame only. Not every clone is retained; where verified, under half of the shortfall comes from an unresolved V gene, and the cause of the rest is unknown. A total of some 9,300 clones appear in this sample, approximately 57% of them only once. Of the sample, about 46% falls within the top ten clones.

What the work shows at the level of the full study, not this receptor alone: Antigen specificity was not determined for the clonally expanded peripheral T cells. Low levels of normalized T-cell clonal expansion were also shown by some nonresponding patients. In the 0.1-3.0 mg/kg groups, partial responders had among the lowest normalized peripheral clonal expansion, particularly in CD8+ T cells. At doses from 0.1 to 3.0 mg/kg, clonal expansion was seen in both CD4+ and CD8+ blood T cells between baseline and week 6. After ivuxolimab, CD8+ T cells had more expanded clones than CD4+ T cells on average.

From cysteine to phenylalanine, the CDR3 is 15 amino acids long. Just the 45-base CDR3 DNA is kept, in frame starting at base 1. CDR1 is given as SEHNR and CDR2 as FQNEAQ, both from the germline V gene (reference sequence). V drops 5 bases and J drops 5 bases, leaving 18 bases in between. The chain is assembled from TRBV7-9 and TRBJ2-5; D gene: possibly TRBD2, on 5 matching bases. The sequence was obtained from an adult with an advanced solid tumor such as melanoma, head and neck, liver or kidney cancer. This specimen consisted of CD4+ or CD8+ T cells sorted from blood, obtained in a trial of the OX40 agonist ivuxolimab. The CDR3 sequence is CASSHPGGTGETQYF. Here is the DNA: TGTGCCAGCAGCCACCCGGGCGGTACGGGGGAGACCCAGTACTTC.